The 22 T cell receptor beta chains below come from one sample, sequenced in a study of human T cells and chemical hapten exposure. TCRdb re-called the RACE reads through MiXCR, storing one row per CDR3 protein. The sample lists roughly 100,000 distinct CDR3 sequences; less than 35% were seen once. Time point denoted: patch test 3, about 24 weeks after DPC sensitization. Treatment here: therapeutic diphenylcyclopropenone sensitization with weekly scalp DPC. The input for sequencing was whole blood, taken in connection with sensitization to the hapten diphenylcyclopropenone (DPC). The origin of the receptors is a man aged 35 to 55 with alopecia areata. Some clones in this sample may be carry-over from other donors' samples.

There are a few counts of this clonotype. The rearrangement links TRBV14 to TRBJ1-1, with D possibly being TRBD1 (5 bases). Germline loops: CDR1 SGHDN, CDR2 FVKESK. The V and J ends lost 4 bases and 2 bases respectively, with 8 bases between them. The CDR3 is 13 residues long. CDR3 DNA sequence: TGTGCCAGCAGCCCGGGACCCAACACTGAAGCTTTCTTT. Protein product: CASSPGPNTEAFF.

The rearrangement joins TRBV20-1 to TRBJ2-1, with D hard to call. Trimming shortened V by 5 bases and J by 9 bases, and 20 bases separated the two germline ends. This CDR3 is built from 14 residues. Germline V gene sequence: CDR1 DFQATT, CDR2 SNEGSKA (reference sequence). This CDR3 is CSAHVIKTAAEQFF. The DNA of the CDR3 is TGCAGTGCTCACGTGATAAAGACTGCCGCTGAGCAGTTCTTC.

In this sample, this clonotype turned up once. V gene TRBV7-8 combines with J gene TRBJ2-3, with TRBD2 matching 10 bases. CDR1 is SGHVS, CDR2 FQNEAQ, per germline. The CDR3 runs to 16 residues. Trimming removed 1 base from V and 2 bases from J; junction bases left unmatched: 3. The CDR3 sequence is CASSLVLAGVTDTQYF. For the CDR3, the DNA is TGTGCCAGCAGCTTAGTTCTAGCGGGAGTCACAGATACGCAGTATTTT.

This clonotype has more than one count but fewer than ten. The V gene is TRBV19, the J gene TRBJ2-1; D might be TRBD1 (6 bases). The germline V gene has CDR1 LNHDA and CDR2 SQIVND (reference sequence). CDR3 length: 15 amino acids. V was trimmed by 5 bases and J by 4 bases, leaving 15 bases between them. As DNA, the CDR3 is TGTGCCAGTAGTCGATCCAGGGGCCCTTACAATGAGCAGTTCTTC. Protein: CASSRSRGPYNEQFF.

This chain connects TRBV7-8 to TRBJ1-1; D gene unclear. The V end lost 1 base, the J end lost 2 bases, and 14 bases lay between the germline ends. This CDR3 spans 16 amino acids. Germline CDR1 is SGHVS and CDR2 is FQNEAQ. As DNA, the CDR3 is TGTGCCAGCAGCTTAGTGGTGGGTCGGGCAAACACTGAAGCTTTCTTT. Protein sequence: CASSLVVGRANTEAFF.

The chain joins TRBV30 to TRBJ2-1; 8 nucleotides line up with TRBD1. CDR3 size: 12 residues. V shed 2 bases, J shed 10 bases, and the junction held 4 bases outside the gene matches. Germline CDR1 is GTSNPN and CDR2 is SVGIG (reference sequence). DNA for the CDR3: TGTGCCTGGAGTCTACAGGGGGGCGAGCAGTTCTTC. Translating it yields CAWSLQGGEQFF.

The table lists this clonotype with a few counts. A read error may produce the germline difference seen at one junction end. The chain uses TRBV7-7 and TRBJ2-3; D is uncertain. This CDR3 is built from 14 residues. The germline gives CDR1 SSHAT, CDR2 FNYEAQ (reference sequence). CDR3 region: CASSPDSSTDTQYF. The DNA of the CDR3 is TGTGCTAGCAGCCCAGATTCGAGCACAGATACGCAGTATTTT.

This clonotype was recorded once. The V call is TRBV4-3, the J call TRBJ2-1; 8 nucleotides match TRBD2. The CDR3 is 16 residues long. CDR1 is LGHNA and CDR2 is YSLEER in the germline V gene. The V gene end was trimmed by 4 bases and the J gene end by 7 bases; junction bases not matched to a gene: 12. The CDR3 protein is CASSLAWREVPNEQFF. The DNA of the CDR3 is TGCGCCAGCAGCCTCGCCTGGCGGGAGGTGCCGAATGAGCAGTTCTTC.

V gene TRBV20-1 combines with J gene TRBJ2-1, with 8 bases aligning to TRBD2. From germline, CDR1 is DFQATT and CDR2 SNEGSKA (reference sequence). With V trimmed by 3 bases and J by 2 bases, 6 bases remained unmatched. The length of the CDR3 is 15 residues. The CDR3 here is CSASPTSVPYNEQFF. CDR3 DNA: TGCAGTGCTAGCCCGACTAGCGTTCCCTACAATGAGCAGTTCTTC.

Here the CDR3 DNA reads TGCAGCGCGGGACGTGGGCCCAAAAACATTCAGTACTTC. Translating gives CSAGRGPKNIQYF. V gene TRBV29-1 combines with J gene TRBJ2-4, with D perhaps matching TRBD1 or TRBD2 (5 bases each). V was cut by 7 bases and J by 2 bases, with 12 bases left in between. Germline V CDR1 and CDR2: SQVTM, ANQGSEA. The CDR3 runs to 13 residues.

This clonotype was observed a few times. The chain combines TRBV12-3 or TRBV12-4 with TRBJ2-1; 9 bases fit TRBD1. V was pared by 8 bases and J by 7 bases, with 12 bases of the junction left unmatched. The CDR3 is 15 amino acids. The CDR3 DNA follows: TGTGCCAGCGCCTGGTCCGGGACAGGGAGGAATGAGCAGTTCTTC. It is translated as CASAWSGTGRNEQFF.

Only a few counts were recorded for this clonotype. The chain uses TRBV6-5 and TRBJ2-5; 10 bases are shared with TRBD1. The V gene end was trimmed by 5 bases and the J gene end by 5 bases; junction bases not matched to a gene: 8. The germline CDR1 and CDR2 sequences are MNHEY and SVGAGI. There are 15 residues in the CDR3. CDR3 coding DNA: TGTGCCAGCAGTCTCCCGGGACAGGGGACGGAGACCCAGTACTTC. Amino acid sequence: CASSLPGQGTETQYF.

Here the CDR3 reads CSASGSTGGQFF. DNA for the CDR3: TGCAGTGCCAGCGGGAGTACTGGTGGGCAGTTCTTC. This chain links TRBV20-1 with TRBJ2-1; 8 nucleotides line up with TRBD2. The CDR3 is made up of 12 amino acids. The J segment lost 12 bases and the V segment lost 6 bases, leaving 10 bases of the junction unmatched. In germline, CDR1 is DFQATT, CDR2 SNEGSKA (reference sequence).

This chain joins TRBV21-1 and TRBJ1-2. TRBV21-1 constitutes a pseudogene. CDR3 length equals 12 residues. The CDR3 sequence: CASSKLGYGYTF. The CDR3 DNA follows: TGTGCCAGCAGCAAACTGGGCTATGGCTACACCTTC.

The genes are TRBV24-1 and TRBJ1-6; possible D gene TRBD1, 6 bases. The germline V gene encodes CDR1 KGHDR and CDR2 SFDVKD. The CDR3 extends over 13 amino acids. Deletions cut 5 bases from V and 7 bases from J, with 8 bases between. The CDR3 DNA reads as TGTGCCACCAGTGTGGACAGCAATTCACCCCTCCACTTT. This codes for CATSVDSNSPLHF.

The chain uses TRBV4-2 and TRBJ2-3; possible D gene TRBD2, 5 bases. From germline, CDR1 is LGHNA and CDR2 YNFKEQ. The CDR3 has 13 amino acids. Trimming cost V 8 bases and J 0 bases, with 9 bases left between them. The CDR3: CASRGSSTDTQYF. DNA for the CDR3: TGTGCCAGCCGGGGTAGCAGCACAGATACGCAGTATTTT.

Only a few counts were recorded for this clonotype. The chain employs TRBV6-5 and TRBJ2-3, with D perhaps given as TRBD1 or TRBD2 (5 bases each). Germline values: CDR1 MNHEY, CDR2 SVGAGI. This CDR3 has 15 residues. V lost 0 bases and J 3 bases, leaving 10 bases between the germline ends. In nucleotides, the CDR3 is TGTGCCAGCAGTTACTCCGGGGCAATGACAGATACGCAGTATTTT. Its protein is CASSYSGAMTDTQYF.

This clonotype occurred a few times. The chain recombines TRBV27 with TRBJ2-3; possibly TRBD1 or TRBD2 for D (6 bases each). Per germline, CDR1 MNHEY and CDR2 SMNVEV (reference sequence). The CDR3 totals 15 residues. Between the trimmed V and J ends, which lost 5 bases and 3 bases, there was a span of 15 bases. This chain's CDR3 is CASSGRGPRTDTQYF. The CDR3 nucleotides read TGTGCCAGCAGTGGCCGGGGGCCGAGAACAGATACGCAGTATTTT.

This clonotype was seen a few times. The CDR3 DNA reads as TGTGCCAGCAGCTTCTCTGGATTCACTGAAGCTTTCTTT. As protein: CASSFSGFTEAFF. The chain links TRBV7-8 to TRBJ1-1; unclear D gene. V shed 3 bases and J shed 4 bases, with 9 bases lying between them. The germline V gene has CDR1 SGHVS and CDR2 FQNEAQ. This CDR3 is built from 13 residues.

The gene calls are TRBV7-2 and TRBJ1-6, with D maybe TRBD1 (5 bases). Trimming removed 1 base from V and 0 bases from J, with 16 bases in between. The CDR3 is made up of 19 amino acids. The germline CDR1 and CDR2 sequences are SGHTA and FQGNSA. CDR3 DNA sequence: TGTGCCAGCAGCTTAGGTACCCTTCAGGGTAGCTCCTATAATTCACCCCTCCACTTT. It specifies CASSLGTLQGSSYNSPLHF.

The chain couples TRBV14 to TRBJ2-3; D may be TRBD2 (5 bases). CDR3 size: 16 residues. The V gene lost 0 bases and the J gene lost 1 base, with 11 bases spanning the gap. Germline V gene lookup returns CDR1 SGHDN and CDR2 FVKESK. The CDR3 sequence is CASSQDSGIGTDTQYF. CDR3 bases: TGTGCCAGCAGCCAAGATTCGGGGATTGGCACAGATACGCAGTATTTT.

The chain employs TRBV7-9 and TRBJ2-1; D call uncertain. The V end lost 2 bases, the J end lost 0 bases, and 11 bases lay between the germline ends. The CDR3 has 16 amino acids. The germline CDR1 and CDR2 sequences are SEHNR and FQNEAQ (reference sequence). CDR3 bases: TGTGCCAGCAGCTTAAGCAGACAAGTCTCCTACAATGAGCAGTTCTTC. This translates into CASSLSRQVSYNEQFF.